This T cell receptor beta chain was captured in a study of cytomegalovirus exposure and HLA in healthy donors. Study-wide findings and caveats: Researchers counted roughly 150 TCR beta chains as cytomegalovirus-associated.

On this clone itself: Its antigen remains unknown.

V shed 5 bases and J 3 bases; nucleotides not matched to a gene: 3. The CDR3 loop spans 13 amino acids. From germline, CDR1 is SGHTA and CDR2 FQGNSA. The PCR ran on 60 Vbeta and 13 Jbeta primers. The table came from immunoSEQ multiplex PCR; TCRdb's copy has only in-frame clones and leaves some out. The table has some 120,000 clones, less than 85% seen once. The chain joins TRBV7-2 to TRBJ2-5; TRBD1 agrees at 7 bases. Sequencing was performed on PBMCs. The clonotype originates from a woman aged 40 to 50 in good health and CMV-seronegative. CDR3: CASSKTGEETQYF. CDR3 DNA sequence: TGTGCCAGCAGCAAAACAGGGGAAGAGACCCAGTACTTC.